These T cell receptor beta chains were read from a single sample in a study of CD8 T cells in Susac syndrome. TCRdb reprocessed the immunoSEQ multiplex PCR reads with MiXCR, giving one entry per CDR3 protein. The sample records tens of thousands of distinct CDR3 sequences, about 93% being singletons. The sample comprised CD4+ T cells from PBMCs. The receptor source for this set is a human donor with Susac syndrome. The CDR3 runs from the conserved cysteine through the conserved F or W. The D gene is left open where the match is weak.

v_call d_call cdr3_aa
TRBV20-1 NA CSAQLVSLAKNIQYF
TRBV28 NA CASSLLGTEAFF
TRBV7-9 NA CASSPPLRQGLQTQYF
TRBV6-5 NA CATGNLNTEAFF
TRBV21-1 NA CASSNEGRLSEKLFF
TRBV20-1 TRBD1 CSARGPGTGGKDTQYF
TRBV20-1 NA CSAFLTDRSEAFF
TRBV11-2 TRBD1 CASSPRPGQNQETQYF
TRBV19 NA CASRVQTEAFF
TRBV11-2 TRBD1 CASSLWGDRGAYEQYF
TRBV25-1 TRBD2 CASSTLAGTGDTQYF
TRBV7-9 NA CASSLDLRTDTQYF
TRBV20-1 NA CSASPRGYEQYF